Described below is a single T cell receptor (beta chain) sequence and its context. Original processing methods: Amplifying reference gene primers gave estimates of nucleated cell counts. TCRdb keeps only in-frame clones here, not all; method: immunoSEQ multiplex PCR. D and trimming were read from the DNA, whereas the V and J calls and clone size are those reported in that table. The data contain 170,000 or so clones, around four fifths of them singletons. Donors in Cohort 3 counted as recovered after two negative PCRs, clearance, or symptom resolution. This specimen comes from a study of blood T cell repertoires in COVID-19. Overall study: Nucleic acid was either cDNA or gDNA, and it came from T cells, B-cell-depleted T cells, or PBMCs.

The V segment lost 8 bases and the J segment 10 bases; nucleotides outside the gene matches: 16. The CDR3 has 16 residues. Germline lookup yields CDR1 MNHEY and CDR2 SMNVEV (reference sequence). The sample taken for sequencing was PBMCs or T cells enriched from blood (not recorded which). V gene TRBV27 combines with J gene TRBJ1-6; 8 bases agree with TRBD1. This receptor was identified in a woman in her forties or fifties who had recovered from COVID-19. As DNA, the CDR3 is TGTGCCAGCCACCGCGTGGGGACAGGTCTCGGGTCACCCCTCCACTTT. Translation gives CASHRVGTGLGSPLHF.